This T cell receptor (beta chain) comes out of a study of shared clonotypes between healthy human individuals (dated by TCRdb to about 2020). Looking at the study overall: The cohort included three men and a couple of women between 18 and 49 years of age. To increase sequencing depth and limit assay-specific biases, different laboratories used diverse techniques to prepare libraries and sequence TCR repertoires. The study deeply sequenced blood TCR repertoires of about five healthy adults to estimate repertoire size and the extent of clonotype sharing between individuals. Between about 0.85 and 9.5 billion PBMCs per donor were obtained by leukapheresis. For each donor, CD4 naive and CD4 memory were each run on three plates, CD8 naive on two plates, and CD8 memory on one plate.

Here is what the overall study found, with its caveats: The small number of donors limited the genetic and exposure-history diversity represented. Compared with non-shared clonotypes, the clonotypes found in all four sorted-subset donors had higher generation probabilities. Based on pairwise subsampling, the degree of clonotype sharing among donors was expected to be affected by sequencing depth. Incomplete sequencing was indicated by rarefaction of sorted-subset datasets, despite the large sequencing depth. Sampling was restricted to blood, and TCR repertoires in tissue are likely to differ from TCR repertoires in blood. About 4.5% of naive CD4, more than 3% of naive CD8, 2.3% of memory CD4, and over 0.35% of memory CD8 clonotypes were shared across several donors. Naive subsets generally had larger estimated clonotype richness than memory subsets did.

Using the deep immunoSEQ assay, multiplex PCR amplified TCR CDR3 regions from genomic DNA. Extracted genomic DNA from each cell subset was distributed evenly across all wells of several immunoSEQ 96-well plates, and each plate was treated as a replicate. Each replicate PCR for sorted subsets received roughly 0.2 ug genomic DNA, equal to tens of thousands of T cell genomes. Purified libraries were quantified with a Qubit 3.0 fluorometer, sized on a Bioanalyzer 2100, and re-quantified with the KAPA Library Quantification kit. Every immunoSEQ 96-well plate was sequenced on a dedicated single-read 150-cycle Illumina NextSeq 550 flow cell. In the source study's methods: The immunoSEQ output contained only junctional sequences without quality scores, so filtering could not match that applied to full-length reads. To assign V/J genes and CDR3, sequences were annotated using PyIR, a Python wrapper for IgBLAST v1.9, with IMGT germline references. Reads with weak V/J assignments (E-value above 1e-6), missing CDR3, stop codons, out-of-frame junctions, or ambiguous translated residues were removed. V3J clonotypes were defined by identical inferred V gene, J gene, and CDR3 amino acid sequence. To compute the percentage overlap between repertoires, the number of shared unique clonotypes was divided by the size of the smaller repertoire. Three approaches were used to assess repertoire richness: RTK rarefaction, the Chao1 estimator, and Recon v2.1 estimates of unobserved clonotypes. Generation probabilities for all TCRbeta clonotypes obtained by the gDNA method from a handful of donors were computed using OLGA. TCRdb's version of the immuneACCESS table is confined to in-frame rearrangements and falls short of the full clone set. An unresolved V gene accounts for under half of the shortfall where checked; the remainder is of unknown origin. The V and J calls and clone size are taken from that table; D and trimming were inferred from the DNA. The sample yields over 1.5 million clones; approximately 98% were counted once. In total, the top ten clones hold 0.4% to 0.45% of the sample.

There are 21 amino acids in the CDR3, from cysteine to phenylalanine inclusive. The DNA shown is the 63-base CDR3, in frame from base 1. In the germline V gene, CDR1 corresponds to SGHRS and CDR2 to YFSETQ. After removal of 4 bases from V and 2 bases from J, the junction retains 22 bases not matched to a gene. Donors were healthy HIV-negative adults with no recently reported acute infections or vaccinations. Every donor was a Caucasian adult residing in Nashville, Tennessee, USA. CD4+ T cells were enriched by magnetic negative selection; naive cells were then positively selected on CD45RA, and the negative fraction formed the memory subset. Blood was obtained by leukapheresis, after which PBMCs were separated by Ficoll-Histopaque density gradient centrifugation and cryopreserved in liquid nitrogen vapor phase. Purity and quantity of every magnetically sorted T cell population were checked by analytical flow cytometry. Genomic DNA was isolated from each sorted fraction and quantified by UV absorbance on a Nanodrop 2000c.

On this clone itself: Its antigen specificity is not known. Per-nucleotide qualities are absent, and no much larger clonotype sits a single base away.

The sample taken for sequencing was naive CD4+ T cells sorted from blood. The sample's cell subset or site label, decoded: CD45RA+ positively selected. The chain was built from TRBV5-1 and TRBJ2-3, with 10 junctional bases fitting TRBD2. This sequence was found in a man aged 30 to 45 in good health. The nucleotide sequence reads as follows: TGCGCCAGCAGCCGATCCCCGACAGGTCTTGCCCTAGCGGGGGACACAGATACGCAGTATTTT. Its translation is CASSRSPTGLALAGDTDTQYF.